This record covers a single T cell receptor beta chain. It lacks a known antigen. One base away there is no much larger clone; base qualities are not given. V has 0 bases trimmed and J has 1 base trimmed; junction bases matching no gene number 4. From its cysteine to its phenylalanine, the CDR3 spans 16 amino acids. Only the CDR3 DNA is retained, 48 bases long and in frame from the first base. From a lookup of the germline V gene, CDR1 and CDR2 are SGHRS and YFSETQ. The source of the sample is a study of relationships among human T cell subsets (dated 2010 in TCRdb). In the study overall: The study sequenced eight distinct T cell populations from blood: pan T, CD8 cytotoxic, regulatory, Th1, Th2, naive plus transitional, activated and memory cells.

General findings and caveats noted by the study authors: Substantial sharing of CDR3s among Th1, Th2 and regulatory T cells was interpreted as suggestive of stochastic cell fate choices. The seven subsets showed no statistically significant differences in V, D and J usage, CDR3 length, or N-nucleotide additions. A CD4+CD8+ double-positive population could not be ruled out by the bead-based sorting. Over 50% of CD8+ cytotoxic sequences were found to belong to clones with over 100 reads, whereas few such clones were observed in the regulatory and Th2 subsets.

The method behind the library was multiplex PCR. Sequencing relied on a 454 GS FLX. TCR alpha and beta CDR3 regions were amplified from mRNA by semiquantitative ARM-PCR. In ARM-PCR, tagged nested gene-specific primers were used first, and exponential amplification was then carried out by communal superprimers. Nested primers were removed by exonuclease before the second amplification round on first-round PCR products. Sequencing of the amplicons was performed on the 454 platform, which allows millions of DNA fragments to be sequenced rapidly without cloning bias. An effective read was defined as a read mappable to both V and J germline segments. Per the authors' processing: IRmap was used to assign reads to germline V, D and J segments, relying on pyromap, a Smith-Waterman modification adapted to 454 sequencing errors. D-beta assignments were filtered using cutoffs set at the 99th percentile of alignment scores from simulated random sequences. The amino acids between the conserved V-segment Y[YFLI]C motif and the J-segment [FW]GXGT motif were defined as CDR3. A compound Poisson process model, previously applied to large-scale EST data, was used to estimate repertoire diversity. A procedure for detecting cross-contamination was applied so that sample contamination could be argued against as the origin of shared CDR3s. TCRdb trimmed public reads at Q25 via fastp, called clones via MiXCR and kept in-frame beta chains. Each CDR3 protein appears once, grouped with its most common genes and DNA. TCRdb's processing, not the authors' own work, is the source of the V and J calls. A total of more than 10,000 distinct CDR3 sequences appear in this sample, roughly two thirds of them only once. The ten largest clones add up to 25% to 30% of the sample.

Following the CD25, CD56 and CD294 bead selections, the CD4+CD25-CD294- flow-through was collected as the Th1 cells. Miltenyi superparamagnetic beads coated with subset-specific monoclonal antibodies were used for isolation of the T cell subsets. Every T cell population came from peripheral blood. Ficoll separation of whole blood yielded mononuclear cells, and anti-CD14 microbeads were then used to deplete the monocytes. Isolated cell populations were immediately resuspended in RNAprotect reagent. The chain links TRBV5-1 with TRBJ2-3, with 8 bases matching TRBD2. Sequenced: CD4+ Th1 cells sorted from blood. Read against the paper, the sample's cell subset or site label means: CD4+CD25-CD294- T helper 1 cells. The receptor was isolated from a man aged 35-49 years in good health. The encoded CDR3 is CASSLAPGGGTDTQYF. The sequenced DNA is TGCGCCAGCAGCTTGGCCCCGGGGGGGGGCACAGATACGCAGTATTTT.